The subject of this entry is one TCR beta chain. The specificity of this receptor is unknown. No base-level quality is on record; no much larger clone is a single base apart. The sample belongs to a study of blood T cell repertoires in COVID-19 (dated by TCRdb to between 2020 and 2021). Some background on the complete study: Collaborator samples came from the United States, Italy and Spain and covered acute and convalescent phases of COVID-19. The material from the prospective study consisted of cDNA or gDNA derived from T cells, B-cell-depleted T cells, or PBMCs. Subjects who had been exposed to COVID-19, were actively infected with it, or had recovered from it provided the deeply sampled blood TCRbeta repertoires that made up the dataset. The repertoires were released in a freely available public database meant as a resource for research on the immune response to SARS-CoV-2. The samples were drawn from the first 160 participants of the ongoing ImmuneRACE study and from 950 to 1,500 subjects provided by 6 global collaborators. Nearly every sample came with metadata listing a de-identified subject ID, COVID-19 status, age in years and sex. Where HLA class I and class II types were available, the types were taken from metadata supplied by the sample provider, not from assay-based typing. Results the study describes overall, beyond this receptor: Clinical and demographic metadata were provided uncurated, with the amount varying by source and participant.

At the junction V is shortened by 4 bases and J by 1 base, with 11 bases in between. The CDR1 and CDR2 encoded by the germline V gene are SGDLS and YYNGEE. Including cysteine and phenylalanine, the CDR3 has 14 amino acids. Just the 42-base CDR3 DNA is kept, in frame starting at base 1. The collaborating institutions used their own protocols to collect whole blood in K2EDTA tubes. For TCRbeta analysis, collaborators shipped samples as frozen whole blood, isolated PBMCs, or DNA extracted from either of those sample types. The immunoSEQ Assay, a bias-controlled multiplex PCR, was used to amplify TCRbeta CDR3 regions from genomic DNA. The paper's processing steps were these. Within the assay, amplification of reference gene primers was used to estimate how many nucleated cells each sample contained. Sequence reads were collapsed and filtered to measure the absolute abundance of every unique TCRbeta CDR3 rearrangement. For each sample, productive Simpson clonality was calculated as the square root of Simpson's diversity index across productive rearrangements. As stored in TCRdb, this immuneACCESS dataset retains in-frame rearrangements with V and J assigned. A fraction of the clones does not appear; measured against another copy, unresolved V genes explain less than half of the discrepancy, and the remainder lacks a known reason. V and J calls and clone size are given by that table; D and trimming were obtained from the DNA. A total of fewer than 250,000 clones appear in this sample, around 83% of them only once. The biggest ten clones account for 2.5% to 3.5% of the sample.

Recombination linked TRBV9 to TRBJ1-2, with the D segment identity uncertain. The specimen was peripheral blood. This clonotype originated in a man in his fifties or sixties with active or convalescent COVID-19. The DNA is as follows: TGTGCCAGCAGCCCCCGGGAGGGTAACTATGGCTACACCTTC. Its protein reads: CASSPREGNYGYTF.